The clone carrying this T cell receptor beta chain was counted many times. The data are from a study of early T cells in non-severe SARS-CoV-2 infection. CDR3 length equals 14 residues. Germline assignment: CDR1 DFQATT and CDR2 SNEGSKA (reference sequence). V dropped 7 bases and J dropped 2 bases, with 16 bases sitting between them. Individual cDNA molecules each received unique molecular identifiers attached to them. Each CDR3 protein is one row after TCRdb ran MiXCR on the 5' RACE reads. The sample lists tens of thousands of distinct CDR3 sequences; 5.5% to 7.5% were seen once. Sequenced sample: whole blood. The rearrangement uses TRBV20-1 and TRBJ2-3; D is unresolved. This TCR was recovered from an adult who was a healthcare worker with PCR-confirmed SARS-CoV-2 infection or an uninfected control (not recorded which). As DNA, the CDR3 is TGCAGTGTTGAGGCCGTGGTCGACACAGATACGCAGTATTTT. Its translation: CSVEAVVDTDTQYF.